The clone carrying this TCR beta chain showed up just a few times. As yet, its antigen is unknown. This CDR3 is also generated by other DNA sequences in the sample. Donors likely had unrecorded immune exposures despite being nominally healthy when sampled. CDR3 length: 13 residues. V lost 0 bases and J lost 0, with 3 bases in between. The V gene's germline CDR1 is GTSNPN and CDR2 SVGIG (reference sequence). This record belongs to a study of cytomegalovirus exposure and HLA in healthy donors. Study findings and constraints: The study put about 180 TCR beta chains on its list as cytomegalovirus-associated. There were some V segments, including TRBV6-2 and TRBV6-3, excluded as indistinguishable. In an earlier analysis, most TCR beta V segments were productive about 87% or about 30% of the time.

The PCR used 60 Vbeta and 13 Jbeta primers. Produced via immunoSEQ multiplex PCR; TCRdb's table is partial and in-frame only. The table shows around 180,000 clones, with almost 85% occurring only once. This clonotype was sampled from a woman between 45 and 60 years old in good health and CMV-seronegative. Material: PBMCs. The V and J genes are TRBV30 and TRBJ1-3; D remains ambiguous. The CDR3 nucleotides read TGTGCCTGGAGTGTCTCCTCTGGAAACACCATATATTTT. Translating it yields CAWSVSSGNTIYF.